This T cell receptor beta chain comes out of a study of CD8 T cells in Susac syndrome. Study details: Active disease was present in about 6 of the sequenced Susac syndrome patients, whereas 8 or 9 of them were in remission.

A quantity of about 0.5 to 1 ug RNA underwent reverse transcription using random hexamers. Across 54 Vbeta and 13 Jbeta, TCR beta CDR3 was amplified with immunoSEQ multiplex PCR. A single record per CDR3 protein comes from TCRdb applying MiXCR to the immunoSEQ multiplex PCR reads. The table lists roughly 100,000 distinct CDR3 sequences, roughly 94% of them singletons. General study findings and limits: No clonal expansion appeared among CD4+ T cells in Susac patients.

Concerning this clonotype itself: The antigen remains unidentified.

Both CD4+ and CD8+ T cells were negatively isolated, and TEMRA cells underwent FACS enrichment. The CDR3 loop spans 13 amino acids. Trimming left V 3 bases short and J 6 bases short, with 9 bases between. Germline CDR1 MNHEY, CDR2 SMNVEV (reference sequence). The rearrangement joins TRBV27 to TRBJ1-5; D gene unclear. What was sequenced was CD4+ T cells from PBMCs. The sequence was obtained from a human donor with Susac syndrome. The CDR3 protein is CASSFATGQPQHF. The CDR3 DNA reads TGTGCCAGCAGTTTCGCTACGGGTCAGCCCCAGCATTTT.